This T cell receptor (beta chain) was documented in a study of radiotherapy plus CTLA-4 blockade in lung cancer (dated by TCRdb to about 2018). About the full investigation: Objective responses were observed in 18% of enrolled patients, and disease control was achieved in around 30%. Study-level results and caveats: After treatment with radiotherapy and ipilimumab, TCR clones that came from tumors expanded in the peripheral blood. Early dynamic changes in blood T cell clones, together with increased serum interferon-beta after radiation, were reported as the strongest predictors of response.

The study evaluated CTLA-4 blockade (ipilimumab) given together with focal radiation therapy in patients who had chemo-refractory metastatic non-small-cell lung cancer. Receptor libraries were prepared by the immunoSEQ multiplex PCR assay. The table comes from immuneACCESS by way of TCRdb, which keeps in-frame sequences with V and J called. Part of the clones is missing from these tables; in studies checked, under half for an unresolved V gene and the rest for unknown reasons. The sample table holds tens of thousands of clones, of which approximately 86% were seen once. The ten largest clones take up 0.87% of the sample. Via the germline V gene, CDR1 is MRHNA and CDR2 SNTAGT. The CDR3 goes from the cysteine to the phenylalanine over 15 residues. Of all the DNA, just the CDR3 is kept, 45 bases in frame from base 1. V and J lose 2 bases and 4 bases, and a span of 12 bases separates them. About this clone itself: Which antigen it targets is not known. Base qualities are not at hand, and no much larger clone is one base apart.

The receptor was isolated from a human donor with non-small cell lung cancer who had stable disease on radiotherapy plus ipilimumab. The sample here was peripheral blood, taken from a patient treated with radiotherapy plus ipilimumab. The sequence joins TRBV6-4 to TRBJ2-1, with the D gene uncertain. CDR3 region: CASSDKRDGYNEQFF. The bases read TGTGCCAGCAGTGACAAGAGAGACGGATACAATGAGCAGTTCTTC.